What follows describes a single T cell receptor beta chain. This sample was included in a study of CD8+ T cells in alopecia areata. Germline loops: CDR1 SEHNR, CDR2 FQNEAQ (reference sequence). The CDR3 is made up of 14 amino acids. Trimming took off 1 base at V and 2 bases at J, with 7 bases between the two ends. TCR sequencing used cDNA made by reverse transcription of extracted RNA. Clones were sequenced by immunoSEQ multiplex PCR, and TCRdb holds only the in-frame ones, with some missing. Of about 91,000 clones in the sample, 35% to 50% were seen once. The receptor was derived from a human donor with alopecia areata. Input material: CD4+ T cells sorted from blood. The J gene is TRBJ2-3, the V gene TRBV7-9; D remains ambiguous. The DNA of the CDR3 is TGTGCCAGCAGCTTAGGGAAACACACAGATACGCAGTATTTT. This sequence encodes CASSLGKHTDTQYF.